This is a list of T cell receptor beta chains from one sample in a study of blood T cell repertoires in COVID-19. The protocol was immunoSEQ multiplex PCR, while the TCRdb copy is restricted to in-frame clones and leaves out a portion. This sample carries about 150,000 clones, roughly four fifths of them seen once, and the ten largest clones take approximately 9.2%. Material: peripheral blood. The receptors stem from a human donor with acute or convalescent COVID-19. The donor label of this sample is uncertain. The CDR3 runs from the conserved cysteine through the conserved F or W. Fields, in order: J gene, clone size, V gene, D gene, CDR3 DNA, CDR3 protein. The D gene is left open where the match is weak. For some rows the clone size is stated as once, few or many, or as a class when expanded; others skip it.

TRBJ1-5 once TRBV6-5 . TGTGCCAGCAGTTACTCCGGGACAAGCAATCAGCCCCAGCATTTT CASSYSGTSNQPQHF
TRBJ2-7 . TRBV7-2 . TGTGCCAGCACCCCCGAGGCTTTTTCCTACGAGCAGTACTTC CASTPEAFSYEQYF
TRBJ1-1 . TRBV5-1 TRBD1 TGCGCCAGCAAGAAAGGGACAGAGAACACTGAAGCTTTCTTT CASKKGTENTEAFF
TRBJ1-2 . TRBV5-4 TRBD1 TGTGCCAGCAGCCGTTACGGGACAGGGGGCAACCCTCTGGCCTATGGCTACACCTTC CASSRYGTGGNPLAYGYTF
TRBJ2-2 . TRBV10-3 TRBD2 TGTGCCACCGGGGGGGCCGGGGAGCTGTTTTTT CATGGAGELFF
TRBJ1-1 . TRBV3-1/TRBV3-2 . TGTGCCAGCAGTCCCGCCGCCAGCGGGACTGAAGCTTTCTTT CASSPAASGTEAFF
TRBJ2-6 . TRBV19 TRBD2 TGTGCCAGTAGTATAGACGGGAGGGGCATGTACGGGGCCAACGTCCTGACTTTC CASSIDGRGMYGANVLTF
TRBJ1-2 . TRBV30 . TGTGCCTTGCTAAGGGGTGAGAGTGGCTACACCTTC CALLRGESGYTF
TRBJ1-1 . TRBV11-2 . TGTGCCAGCACCCACAGGGACGGCGGCACTGAAGCTTTCTTT CASTHRDGGTEAFF
TRBJ1-5 . TRBV30 . TGTGCCTGGAGTCGGGGGGAGTTGGAGTATCAGCCCCAGCATTTT CAWSRGELEYQPQHF
TRBJ1-2 . TRBV5-1 TRBD1 TGCGCCAGCAGGCCGACAGGGGATCTAAACTATGGCTACACCTTC CASRPTGDLNYGYTF
TRBJ1-2 . TRBV30 . TGTGCCTGGAGTGATCAAACTAACTATGGCTACACCTTC CAWSDQTNYGYTF
TRBJ2-1 . TRBV5-1 TRBD1 TGCGCCAGCAGCTCCGGGACAGGGGCCTACAATGAGCAGTTCTTC CASSSGTGAYNEQFF
TRBJ1-2 few TRBV7-9 . TGTGCCAGCAGCAGAAACAGGGATAACTATGGCTACACCTTC CASSRNRDNYGYTF
TRBJ2-5 . TRBV9 TRBD2 TGTGCCAGCACCCCGGGAGGCTGGGGCCAAGAGACCCAGTACTTC CASTPGGWGQETQYF
TRBJ1-3 few TRBV6-2/TRBV6-3 TRBD1 TGTGCCAGCAGCTGGACAGGGGGTGGAAACACCATATATTTT CASSWTGGGNTIYF
TRBJ2-7 once TRBV6-5 TRBD2 TGTGCCAGCAGTTACCTAGAGCGGGGGTCAACCTACGAGCAGTACTTC CASSYLERGSTYEQYF
TRBJ2-4 . TRBV6-6 . TGTGCCAGCAGCGCCACTTCGACAGGAAAAAACATTCAGTACTTC CASSATSTGKNIQYF
TRBJ1-1 few TRBV30 . TGTGCCTGGATTGAGGTCCCCAGAGCTTTCTTT CAWIEVPRAFF
TRBJ1-1 . TRBV27 TRBD1 TGTGCCAGCAGTTCGGGGACAGCGAACACTGAAGCTTTCTTT CASSSGTANTEAFF
TRBJ1-2 . TRBV5-6 . TGTGCCAGCAGCGCAGGGGACTATGGCTACACCTTC CASSAGDYGYTF
TRBJ2-1 few TRBV19 TRBD1 TGTGCCAGTAGTAGCCGGGACAGCTACAATGAGCAGTTCTTC CASSSRDSYNEQFF
TRBJ2-1 . TRBV3-1/TRBV3-2 . TGTGCCAGCAGCCACCTGGGGGGAAATGAGCAGTTCTTC CASSHLGGNEQFF
TRBJ1-1 . TRBV6-5 . TGTGCCACCTCGACAGCCCGCACTGAAGCTTTCTTT CATSTARTEAFF
TRBJ1-2 . TRBV10-2 . TGCGCCAGCAGTGAGTCGGTCAGGGAAGGCCTGGTGAGGGGCTACACCTTC CASSESVREGLVRGYTF
TRBJ2-2 few TRBV5-6 . TGTGCCAGCAGCTCCTTTTCCACCGGGGAGCTGTTTTTT CASSSFSTGELFF
TRBJ2-5 . TRBV7-9 TRBD2 TGTGCCAGCTCGGGACTAGCGGGACCACGGGAGACCCAGTACTTC CASSGLAGPRETQYF
TRBJ1-5 . TRBV12-3/TRBV12-4 . TGTGCCAGCAAGACCGACAGGCAGCCCCAGCATTTT CASKTDRQPQHF
TRBJ1-5 once TRBV25-1 TRBD1 TGTGCCAGCAGTGCCCAACAGGGGGGACCCAATCAGCCCCAGCATTTT CASSAQQGGPNQPQHF
TRBJ2-6 . TRBV11-3 . TGTGCCAGCAGCCCCGGTAGCTCTGGGGCCAACGTCCTGACTTTC CASSPGSSGANVLTF
TRBJ1-3 . TRBV2 TRBD1 TGTGCCACCGGGACAGGGGGCCTCTCTGGAAACACCATATATTTT CATGTGGLSGNTIYF
TRBJ2-1 . TRBV20-1 TRBD2 TGCAGTGCTAGTCCAGCGGGGGGTATCTACAATGAGCAGTTCTTC CSASPAGGIYNEQFF
TRBJ1-1 . TRBV19 TRBD1 TGTGCCAGTAGTACCCTACAGGGGAGCACTGAAGCTTTCTTT CASSTLQGSTEAFF
TRBJ1-1 . TRBV19 . TGTGCCAGTAGTTTAGGCCTGAGCACTGAAGCTTTCTTT CASSLGLSTEAFF
TRBJ1-1 . TRBV5-1 . TGCGCCAGCAGCTTCCGCGGGGGGACTGAAGCTTTCTTT CASSFRGGTEAFF
TRBJ1-1 . TRBV7-9 . TGTGCCAGCAGCCCGGGAGCGATGAACACTGAAGCTTTCTTT CASSPGAMNTEAFF
TRBJ1-3 . TRBV11-1 . TGTGCCAGCAGCTTATGGAGCTCTGGAAACACCATATATTTT CASSLWSSGNTIYF
TRBJ2-7 . TRBV5-4 TRBD1 TGTGCCAGCAGCCCGGGACAGGGGGCCTACGAGCAGTACTTC CASSPGQGAYEQYF
TRBJ1-2 . TRBV24-1 TRBD1 TGTGCCACCAGTGATTTCACAGGGGATGGCTACACCTTC CATSDFTGDGYTF
TRBJ1-5 . TRBV15 TRBD1 TGTGCCACCCAGGACAGGGGAGAACAGCCCCAGCATTTT CATQDRGEQPQHF
TRBJ1-6 few TRBV19 . TGTGCCAGTAGTATTACTGGAGGGGACCGGCTCCTGCGTTCACCCCTCCACTTT CASSITGGDRLLRSPLHF
TRBJ1-3 . TRBV18 . TGTGCCAGCTCACCGGGACAAGGGTCTTCTGGAAACACCATATATTTT CASSPGQGSSGNTIYF
TRBJ1-2 . TRBV19 . TGTGCCACCAAGGCGGGGGGCGTCTATGGCTACACCTTC CATKAGGVYGYTF
TRBJ2-1 . TRBV19 . TGTGCCAGTAGTATAGAAGAGGGTTACAATGAGCAGTTCTTC CASSIEEGYNEQFF
TRBJ1-2 . TRBV25-1 TRBD1 TGTGCCAGCAGTGGCGGGACAGGGCGAGGCTACACCTTC CASSGGTGRGYTF
TRBJ1-2 . TRBV5-1 . TGCGCCAGCAGCTTGGATCAGTATGGCTACACCTTC CASSLDQYGYTF
TRBJ1-6 few TRBV3-1/TRBV3-2 . TGTGCCAGCAGCCAAGGAGAGACAGACCCGGATTCACCCCTCCACTTT CASSQGETDPDSPLHF
TRBJ1-2 . TRBV7-8 TRBD1 TGTGCCAGCAGCTTAGAAGGACAGGGTCCCGGCTACACCTTC CASSLEGQGPGYTF
TRBJ1-5 . TRBV6-5 TRBD1 TGTGCCAGCAGTCGACAGGGATTAAATCAGCCCCAGCATTTT CASSRQGLNQPQHF
TRBJ1-4 . TRBV6-5 TRBD1 TGTGCCACACTCTTGGGACAGGCGAATGAAAAACTGTTTTTT CATLLGQANEKLFF
TRBJ2-3 many TRBV27 TRBD2 TGTGCCAGCAGTCCATTAGGCCGGGGGGGTATAGATACGCAGTATTTT CASSPLGRGGIDTQYF
TRBJ1-1 . TRBV7-6 TRBD1 TGTGCCAGCAGCCTGGGACAGGCGGGCACTGAAGCTTTCTTT CASSLGQAGTEAFF
TRBJ1-1 . TRBV4-1 . TGCGCCAGCAGCCAGCCAGGGGTGAACACTGAAGCTTTCTTT CASSQPGVNTEAFF
TRBJ2-1 . TRBV2 TRBD1 TGTGCCAGCAGAGACGGGACAGGGGGCTGGGATGAGCAGTTCTTC CASRDGTGGWDEQFF
TRBJ2-7 . TRBV30 TRBD1 TGTGCCTGGAGTCTACAGGGGGGAGGCGAGCAGTACTTC CAWSLQGGGEQYF
TRBJ1-5 . TRBV6-5 . TGTGCCAGCAGCGGACACAAGGATCAGCCCCAGCATTTT CASSGHKDQPQHF
TRBJ1-4 . TRBV27 . TGTGCCAGCAGTTTACGGTCTTTGAATGAAAAACTGTTTTTT CASSLRSLNEKLFF